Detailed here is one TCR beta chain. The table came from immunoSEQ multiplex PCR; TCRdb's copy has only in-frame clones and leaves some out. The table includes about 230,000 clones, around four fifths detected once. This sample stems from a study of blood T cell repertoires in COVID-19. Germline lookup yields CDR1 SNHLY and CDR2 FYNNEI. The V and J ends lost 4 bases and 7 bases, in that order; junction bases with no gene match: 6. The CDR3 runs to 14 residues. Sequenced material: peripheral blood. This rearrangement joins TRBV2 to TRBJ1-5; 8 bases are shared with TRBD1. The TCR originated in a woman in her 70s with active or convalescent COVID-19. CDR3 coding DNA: TGTGCCAGCAGTGTGACAGGGGATGACCAGCCCCAGCATTTT. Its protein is CASSVTGDDQPQHF. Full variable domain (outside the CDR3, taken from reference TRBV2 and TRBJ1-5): EPEVTQTPSHQVTQMGQEVILRCVPISNHLYFYWYRQILGQKVEFLVSFYNNEISEKSEIFDDQFSVERPDGSNFTLKIRSTKLEDSAMYFCASSVTGDDQPQHFGDGTRLSIL.